The text below deals with one T cell receptor beta chain. No cognate antigen has been identified for it. No base qualities exist here, and no much larger clone lies one base off it. Reading the germline V gene gives CDR1 LGHNA and CDR2 YSLEER. The CDR3 spans 16 residues, from the cysteine through the phenylalanine. Only CDR3 DNA is held: 48 bases, read in frame from base 1. Germline trimming: 0 bases from V, 5 bases from J; junction bases outside gene matches: 9. Enrolling through a virtual design, the prospective study's participants ranged in age from about 18 to 89 years and lived across about two dozen United States geographic areas. In the prospective study, cohorts were assigned on the basis of participant-reported clinical history obtained from a screening survey and a study questionnaire. A participant counted as exposed if, within 2 weeks of entering the study, that participant had been in contact with someone who had a PCR-confirmed or clinician-diagnosed COVID-19 case. Mobile phlebotomists in the prospective study collected whole blood, serum and a nasopharyngeal or oropharyngeal swab from every participant. Over a roughly 2-month period, participants in the prospective study had the option of providing additional blood draws and questionnaires. Blood samples from the prospective study were shipped frozen or at room temperature prior to DNA extraction.

This sample stems from a study of blood T cell repertoires in COVID-19 (TCRdb year 2020). For context, the study as a whole: Samples from collaborators originated in the United States, Italy and Spain and spanned both the acute and convalescent phases of COVID-19. The material from the prospective study consisted of cDNA or gDNA derived from T cells, B-cell-depleted T cells, or PBMCs. The dataset comprised deeply sampled blood TCRbeta repertoires from subjects exposed to, actively infected with, or recovered from COVID-19. The repertoires were released in a freely available public database intended as a resource for research on the immune response to SARS-CoV-2. The samples were drawn from the first 160 participants of the ongoing ImmuneRACE study and from over 950 subjects provided by 6 global collaborators. Sample metadata almost always included a de-identified subject ID, COVID-19 status, age in years and sex. HLA class I and class II types, where available, came from metadata supplied by the sample provider rather than from assay-based typing.

TCRbeta CDR3 regions were amplified from genomic DNA by means of the immunoSEQ Assay, a bias-controlled multiplex PCR. The published analysis was carried out like this. The number of nucleated cells in each sample was estimated from the amplification of reference gene primers within the assay. To quantify the absolute abundance of each unique TCRbeta CDR3 rearrangement, sequence reads were collapsed and filtered. For each sample, productive Simpson clonality was calculated as the square root of Simpson's diversity index over productive rearrangements. This immuneACCESS table, as held by TCRdb, lists in-frame sequences with V and J called but not all clones. Of the missing ones, under half trace to an unresolved V gene in checked studies; the others have no known cause. V, J and clone size derive from that table, while D and trimming were established from the DNA sequence. This sample lists under 250,000 clones; about 90% were detected once. The ten largest clones capture approximately 3.4% of the sample.

Study-wide conclusions, independent of this receptor: Clinical and demographic metadata were provided uncurated, with the amount varying by source and participant.

This clonotype was obtained from a woman between 35 and 50 years old who had been exposed to COVID-19. Sequencing was done on a sample of PBMCs or T cells enriched from blood (not recorded which). Recombination linked TRBV4-3 to TRBJ2-5; 7 central bases correspond to TRBD2. The DNA is TGCGCCAGCAGCCAAGACAGGCGCGGGAGACGGGAGACCCAGTACTTC. This is translated as CASSQDRRGRRETQYF.